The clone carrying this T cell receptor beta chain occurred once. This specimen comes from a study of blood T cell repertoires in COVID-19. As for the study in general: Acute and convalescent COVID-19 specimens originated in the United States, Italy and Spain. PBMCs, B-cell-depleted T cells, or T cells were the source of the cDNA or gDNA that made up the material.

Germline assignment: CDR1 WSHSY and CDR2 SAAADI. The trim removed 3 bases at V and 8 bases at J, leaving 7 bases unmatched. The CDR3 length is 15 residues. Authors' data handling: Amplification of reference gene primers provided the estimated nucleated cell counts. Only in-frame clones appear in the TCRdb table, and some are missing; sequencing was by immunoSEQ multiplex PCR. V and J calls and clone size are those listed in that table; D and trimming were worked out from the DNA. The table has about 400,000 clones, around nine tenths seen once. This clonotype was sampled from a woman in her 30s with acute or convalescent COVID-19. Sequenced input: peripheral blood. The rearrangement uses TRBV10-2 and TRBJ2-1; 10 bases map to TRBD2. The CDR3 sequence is CASSDLAGEIDEQFF. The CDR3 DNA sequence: TGCGCCAGCAGTGACCTAGCGGGGGAAATAGATGAGCAGTTCTTC.